This record covers a single TCR beta chain. Its cognate antigen is unknown. Germline CDR1 and CDR2: DFQATT and SNEGSKA (reference sequence). V lost 3 bases and J 13 bases, leaving 10 bases between the germline ends. The CDR3 contains 11 residues. MiXCR was run by TCRdb on the 5' RACE reads, yielding one entry per CDR3 protein. Here the sample spans about 410,000 distinct CDR3 sequences, about a sixth being singletons. The data were taken from a study of T-cell memory formation after mild COVID-19. Background on the study: Most TCR clusters belonged to a single donor. Whole-study results and caveats: Shrinking CD4+ clones resided mostly in CM and EM, and CD8+ ones in EMRA.

The chain couples TRBV20-1 to TRBJ1-6; the D gene is possibly TRBD1 (5 bases). The sequenced material came from PBMCs or a T cell subset sorted from them (not recorded which). This sequence originates from a man between 18 and 35 years old who had mild COVID-19 (a few samples of this study predate the infection). Cell type and time point are not known. Here the CDR3 DNA reads TGCAGTGCTAGGACAGTCGGCCCCCTCCACTTT. This translates into CSARTVGPLHF.